One sample yielded the 3 T cell receptor beta chains listed below, sequenced in a study of blood T cells in healthy people across ages. Through a sample-barcoded 5' primer and a J-beta primer mix, a second PCR was run for roughly 6 to 12 cycles. TCRdb processed the 5' RACE reads anew with MiXCR; each CDR3 protein has one entry. The data contain over 700,000 distinct CDR3 sequences, approximately 25% of them seen just once; the ten biggest clones take up roughly 9%. These data also featured in a second study, about T cells of mothers and their children.

The sample comprised blood. The receptors were sampled from a boy younger than 18 in good health.

The sample holds one count of this clonotype. The V call is TRBV29-1, the J call TRBJ1-2; 7 bases match TRBD1. J was trimmed by 5 bases and V by 3 bases; bases with no gene match: 6. The CDR3 runs 13 residues. Germline CDR1 and CDR2: SQVTM and ANQGSEA. In DNA form, the CDR3 reads TGCAGCGTTGAGTCCGGGACAGCATATGGCTACACCTTC. The encoded protein is CSVESGTAYGYTF.

The sample holds a few counts of this clonotype. The CDR3 protein is CASSQVLAGQETQYF. CDR3 sequence (DNA): TGCGCCAGCAGCCAAGTACTAGCGGGACAAGAGACCCAGTACTTC. The chain recombines TRBV4-1 with TRBJ2-5, with 10 bases lining up with TRBD2. Germline V lookup: CDR1 MGHRA, CDR2 YSYEKL. This CDR3 contains 15 residues. Trimming removed 1 base from V and 2 bases from J; junction bases left unmatched: 1.

This clonotype has more than one count but fewer than ten. V and J are TRBV28 and TRBJ2-2, with a possible D match to TRBD2 (5 bases). The CDR3 length is 13 residues. The V end lost 7 bases, the J end lost 5 bases, and 11 bases lay between the germline ends. The germline gives CDR1 MDHEN, CDR2 SYDVKM. The CDR3 DNA is TGTGCCAGCATGTGGGAGTCAACCGGGGAGCTGTTTTTT. Translation: CASMWESTGELFF. Together with reference TRBV28 and TRBJ2-2, the CDR3 gives the full variable domain: DVKVTQSSRYLVKRTGEKVFLECVQDMDHENMFWYRQDPGLGLRLIYFSYDVKMKEKGDIPEGYSVSREKKERFSLILESASTNQTSMYLCASMWESTGELFFGEGSRLTVL.